This T cell receptor beta chain was captured by sequencing in a study of blood T cell repertoires in COVID-19. Study-wide context: T cells, B-cell-depleted T cells, or PBMCs provided the cDNA or gDNA that served as material.

Deletions cut 6 bases from V and 7 bases from J, with 13 bases between. This CDR3 comprises 13 residues. Germline V gives CDR1 SEHNR, CDR2 FQNEAQ (reference sequence). Some clones are missing from TCRdb's copy, which holds only in-frame ones; the method was immunoSEQ multiplex PCR. The table includes tens of thousands of clones, around nine tenths detected once. This chain joins TRBV7-9 and TRBJ1-5; unclear D gene. Sequencing was carried out using peripheral blood. The receptor's source is a man aged 35-49 years with acute or convalescent COVID-19. The CDR3 region is CASSEKPGQPQHF. For the CDR3, the DNA is TGTGCCAGCAGTGAAAAACCAGGCCAGCCCCAGCATTTT.